This T cell receptor (beta chain) was obtained from a study of blood T cell repertoires in COVID-19. Using immunoSEQ multiplex PCR, the repertoire was profiled, and TCRdb retains in-frame clones only, with some absent. The data contain around 200,000 clones, around four fifths of them singletons. The V end lost 3 bases, the J end lost 4 bases, and 12 bases lay between the germline ends. CDR1 and CDR2 from the germline V gene are SGHVS and FQNEAQ. The length of the CDR3 is 14 residues. This chain connects TRBV7-8 to TRBJ1-1, with a tentative D call TRBD1 (5 bases). This TCR came from a man between 50 and 59 years old with active or convalescent COVID-19. Sample: peripheral blood. CDR3 DNA: TGTGCCAGCAGCTTTAAGGGGTCGGGCACTGAAGCTTTCTTT. Protein: CASSFKGSGTEAFF.